The 10 T cell receptor beta chains below were found in one sample sequenced in a study of blood T cell repertoires in COVID-19. Sequencing used immunoSEQ multiplex PCR; TCRdb keeps in-frame clones, though not all of them. The table includes about 130,000 clones, 80% detected once. The sequenced sample consisted of peripheral blood. These TCRs come from an older man with acute or convalescent COVID-19.

The CDR3 sequence is CASRARENTGELFF. The CDR3 nucleotides are TGTGCCAGCAGAGCACGGGAAAACACCGGGGAGCTGTTTTTT. This sequence joins TRBV7-6 and TRBJ2-2; TRBD2 is a possible D gene (5 bases). The CDR3 sequence is 14 residues long. V gave up 6 bases and J gave up 2 bases, with 10 bases separating them. Germline assignment: CDR1 SGHVS and CDR2 FNYEAQ. Variable domain in full (rest from reference TRBV7-6 and TRBJ2-2): GAGVSQSPRYKVTKRGQDVALRCDPISGHVSLYWYRQALGQGPEFLTYFNYEAQQDKSGLPNDRFSAERPEGSISTLTIQRTEQRDSAMYRCASRARENTGELFFGEGSRLTVL.

This chain uses TRBV18 with TRBJ2-3; 7 bases map to TRBD2. J lost 2 bases, V lost 2 bases, and 7 bases had no gene match. This CDR3 contains 16 residues. The V gene's germline CDR1 is KGHSH and CDR2 LQKENI. CDR3 amino acids: CASSPWQRGDTDTQYF. CDR3 bases: TGTGCCAGCTCACCATGGCAGCGGGGAGACACAGATACGCAGTATTTT.

J is TRBJ2-1 and V is TRBV27; 13 nucleotides line up with TRBD2. Germline V gene data show CDR1 as MNHEY and CDR2 as SMNVEV (reference sequence). This CDR3 is built from 15 residues. Trimming removed 6 bases from V and 8 bases from J; junction bases left unmatched: 7. CDR3 nucleotide sequence: TGTGCCAGCAGGGGGACTAGCGGGAATTTCCATGAGCAGTTCTTC. Residues: CASRGTSGNFHEQFF.

This clone has just one count. This chain connects TRBV12-3 or TRBV12-4 to TRBJ2-3; unclear D gene. The CDR3 runs to 12 residues. V shed 6 bases and J shed 0 bases, with 4 bases lying between them. This CDR3 reads CASSISTDTQYF. DNA of the CDR3: TGTGCCAGCAGCATTAGCACAGATACGCAGTATTTT.

This clone has just one count. The V and J genes are TRBV12-5 and TRBJ1-1, with unresolved D. This CDR3 region has 15 residues. V was trimmed by 3 bases and J by 7 bases, leaving 18 bases between them. From germline, CDR1 is LGHNT and CDR2 FRNRAP. The CDR3 reads CASGFDVRPFSEAFF. The CDR3 DNA follows: TGTGCTAGTGGTTTTGATGTCAGGCCATTTAGTGAAGCTTTCTTT. Using reference TRBV12-5 and TRBJ1-1 for the parts outside the CDR3, the full variable domain is DARVTQTPRHKVTEMGQEVTMRCQPILGHNTVFWYRQTMMQGLELLAYFRNRAPLDDSGMPKDRFSAEMPDATLATLKIQPSEPRDSAVYFCASGFDVRPFSEAFFGQGTRLTVV.

The chain links TRBV5-1 to TRBJ1-4; D remains ambiguous. CDR1 SGHRS and CDR2 YFSETQ come from the germline V gene. CDR3 length: 16 amino acids. The germline V and J ends were trimmed by 0 bases and 4 bases, with 13 bases remaining between them. CDR3: CASSLGVQTINEKLFF. In DNA, the CDR3 is TGCGCCAGCAGCTTGGGGGTACAAACTATTAATGAAAAACTGTTTTTT.

This clone appeared a few times. The chain links TRBV6-6 to TRBJ2-5; TRBD2 matches at 8 bases. CDR1 is MNHNY and CDR2 is SVGAGI in the germline V gene (reference sequence). This CDR3 has 15 residues. V lost 7 bases, J lost 4 bases, and 11 bases stayed unmatched. CDR3 residues: CASTSTGTSRETQYF. The DNA for the CDR3 is TGTGCCAGCACCTCAACCGGGACTAGTAGAGAGACCCAGTACTTC.

This clone was seen just once. J is TRBJ1-3 and V is TRBV6-5; 7 nucleotides line up with TRBD1. This CDR3 comprises 15 residues. The germline V gene encodes CDR1 MNHEY and CDR2 SVGAGI. The trim removed 6 bases at V and 0 bases at J, leaving 5 bases unmatched. The CDR3 region is CASSRDRYSGNTIYF. For the CDR3, the DNA is TGTGCCAGCAGCCGGGACAGATACTCTGGAAACACCATATATTTT.

J is TRBJ1-1 and V is TRBV29-1; D remains ambiguous. CDR3 length: 14 residues. CDR1 SQVTM and CDR2 ANQGSEA come from the germline V gene. The ends were cut back, 3 bases at V and 7 bases at J, with 18 bases in the middle. For the CDR3, the DNA is TGCAGCGTTGATATGTCTCGAGGTACGGGTGAAGCTTTCTTT. Translation gives CSVDMSRGTGEAFF.

In this sample, this clone turned up once. The chain employs TRBV29-1 and TRBJ1-1; TRBD1 is a possible D gene (5 bases). Germline V gene lookup returns CDR1 SQVTM and CDR2 ANQGSEA. The CDR3 covers 11 residues. The V gene lost 6 bases and the J gene lost 3 bases, with 8 bases spanning the gap. The CDR3 spells CSVQGYTEAFF. In DNA form, the CDR3 reads TGCAGCGTCCAGGGCTACACTGAAGCTTTCTTT.